The clone carrying this TCR beta chain occurred a few times. The antigen remains undetermined. This entry comes from a study of identical twins. Study-level results: Out-of-frame alpha sequences shared by twins showed excess low generation probability. Models underestimated out-of-frame TCR alpha sharing in monozygotic twins.

TCRdb re-analysed the 5' RACE reads in MiXCR, keeping a single row per CDR3 protein. The table shows 690,000 or so distinct CDR3 sequences, with 8.6% occurring only once. These same records also appear under a second study, on yellow fever vaccine responses in identical twins.

The specimen sequenced was PBMCs. This clonotype was sampled from a woman aged 18-30 years in good health.

CDR3 DNA: TGTGCCAGCAGCCCCTCCCGCGTGGGGGGCGCCCCCCAGTACTTC. It specifies CASSPSRVGGAPQYF. The V call is TRBV12-3 or TRBV12-4, the J call TRBJ2-7; D could derive from TRBD1 or TRBD2 (6 bases each). The CDR3 is 15 residues long. V was clipped by 6 bases and J by 10 bases, with 25 bases between them.